This passage covers 23 T cell receptor beta chains from one sample sequenced in a study of molecular identifiers for immune sequencing clone quantification. TCRdb fed the PCR reads into MiXCR, producing one record per CDR3 protein. This repertoire shows 7,500 to 10,000 distinct CDR3 sequences, about an eighth found once; its top ten account for roughly 1.5%. The sequenced sample was naive CD8+ T cells from blood, with Jurkat cell RNA spiked in. The subset denotes: FACS-sorted CD8+CD4-CCR7+CD45RA+ naive T cells. Receptor source: a human donor in good health. Some libraries in this study had Jurkat cell RNA spiked in.

Judged by abundance, this clonotype is medium-sized. This chain joins TRBV7-9 and TRBJ2-2, with 9 bases identical to TRBD2. Germline lookup yields CDR1 SEHNR and CDR2 FQNEAQ (reference sequence). Trimming at V came to 9 bases and at J to 7 bases, leaving 6 bases not matched to a gene. The CDR3 spans 13 residues. CDR3 amino acids: CASSGLAIGELFF. CDR3 coding DNA: TGTGCCAGTTCCGGACTAGCGATCGGGGAGCTGTTTTTT.

This clonotype has at least ten counts. This chain uses TRBV2 with TRBJ2-7; D gene ambiguous. This CDR3 region has 14 residues. Germline loops: CDR1 SNHLY, CDR2 FYNNEI. V lost 3 bases and J 3 bases, leaving 12 bases between the germline ends. The CDR3 loop reads CASSEAGENYEQYF. CDR3 DNA: TGTGCCAGCAGTGAGGCAGGCGAAAACTACGAGCAGTACTTC.

This clonotype was counted at least ten times. This chain uses TRBV2 with TRBJ2-3, with TRBD2 matching 7 bases. Trimming cost V 7 bases and J 5 bases; bases outside gene matches: 6. The CDR3 has 13 amino acids. The germline gives CDR1 SNHLY, CDR2 FYNNEI. CDR3 in amino acids: CASMREWIDTQYF. The CDR3, as DNA: TGTGCCAGCATGCGGGAGTGGATAGATACGCAGTATTTT.

Relative to its sample, this clonotype is medium-sized (0.01 to 0.1%). V is TRBV5-6 and J is TRBJ2-3, with unresolved D. V was cut by 0 bases and J by 2 bases, with 4 bases left in between. CDR3 length equals 13 residues. In germline, CDR1 is SGHDT, CDR2 YYEEEE. CDR3 in DNA: TGTGCCAGCAGCTTGGGCTTCACAGATACGCAGTATTTT. This sequence encodes CASSLGFTDTQYF.

About this clonotype itself: A much larger clone differs from this one at a single base, so this may be a read error. V and J are TRBV27 and TRBJ2-2; D remains ambiguous. V was trimmed by 4 bases and J by 10 bases, leaving 13 bases between them. The CDR3 runs 13 residues. Germline CDR1 reads MNHEY; CDR2 reads SMNVEV (reference sequence). The CDR3 sequence is CASSSTSLEELFF. DNA of the CDR3: TGTGCCAGCAGTTCGACAAGTCTGGAGGAGCTGTTTTTT.

The gene calls are TRBV5-6 and TRBJ2-3; no definite D call. Germline V lookup: CDR1 SGHDT, CDR2 YYEEEE. The CDR3 runs 13 residues. The CDR3 DNA reads TGTGACACCAGCTTTTTGGGCCCAGATACGCAGTATTTT. Amino acid sequence: CDTSFLGPDTQYF.

This clonotype qualifies as medium-sized. The chain joins TRBV12-3 or TRBV12-4 to TRBJ2-3, with 9 bases aligning to TRBD1. The length of the CDR3 is 16 residues. J gave up 2 bases and V 4 bases, and 7 bases lay outside the gene matches. The CDR3 spells CASSSTGTGSTDTQYF. CDR3 DNA sequence: TGTGCCAGCAGTTCTACCGGGACAGGGTCCACAGATACGCAGTATTTT.

This clonotype occurred a few times. A much larger clone lies a single base off, so this may be a read error. This sequence joins TRBV5-1 and TRBJ2-3; D uncertain. From germline, CDR1 is SGHRS and CDR2 YFSETQ. The V end lost 4 bases, the J end lost 3 bases, and 15 bases lay between the germline ends. The CDR3 contains 15 residues. The chain's CDR3 is CASSPAGYGTDTQYF. CDR3 sequence (DNA): TGCGCCAGCAGCCCAGCAGGATACGGTACAGATACGCAGTATTTT.

This clonotype is labeled as medium-sized. The chain joins TRBV24-1 to TRBJ2-3; 11 positions agree with TRBD2. This CDR3 contains 23 residues. V dropped 2 bases and J dropped 2; count of bases not matched to a gene: 23. The germline gives CDR1 KGHDR, CDR2 SFDVKD. As DNA, the CDR3 is TGTGCCACCAGTGATTCAACGGACCCCCGAACCCCTCTAGCGGGAGGACCCACAGATACGCAGTATTTT. Its translation: CATSDSTDPRTPLAGGPTDTQYF.

This clonotype was seen many times. The chain carries TRBV3-1 and TRBJ2-7; D not certain. Germline V gene lookup returns CDR1 LGHDT and CDR2 YNNKEL (reference sequence). V lost 6 bases, J lost 3 bases, and 12 bases lay in between. This CDR3 spans 13 amino acids. CDR3 loop: CASRPAAYYEQYF. Here the CDR3 DNA reads TGTGCCAGCAGACCAGCCGCATACTACGAGCAGTACTTC.

This clonotype has a count of ten or more. This chain links TRBV9 with TRBJ1-1, with a weak D call TRBD1 (5 bases). V was pared by 0 bases and J by 0 bases, with 15 bases between. The germline CDR1 and CDR2 sequences are SGDLS and YYNGEE. The CDR3 spans 17 residues. The CDR3 region has the DNA TGTGCCAGCAGCGTAGGAAGTCGATCGGACATGAACACTGAAGCTTTCTTT. This encodes CASSVGSRSDMNTEAFF. Based on the CDR3 plus reference TRBV9 and TRBJ1-1, the full variable domain is DSGVTQTPKHLITATGQRVTLRCSPRSGDLSVYWYQQSLDQGLQFLIQYYNGEERAKGNILERFSAQQFPDLHSELNLSSLELGDSALYFCASSVGSRSDMNTEAFFGQGTRLTVV.

Regarding this clonotype: A junction end diverges from the germline sequence, so it may reflect a read error. The CDR3 DNA follows: TGTGCCAGCACCTTCAGACAGGGGGGTCCAGATACGCAGTACTTT. Residues: CASTFRQGGPDTQYF. This chain connects TRBV28 to TRBJ2-3; 9 bases align to TRBD1. This CDR3 comprises 15 residues. The V gene's germline CDR1 is MDHEN and CDR2 SYDVKM.

This clonotype counts as medium-sized (0.01 to 0.1%). V and J are TRBV14 and TRBJ2-2, with D tentatively TRBD2 (6 bases). The CDR3 length is 17 residues. Trimming shortened V by 2 bases and J by 0 bases, and 13 bases separated the two germline ends. Germline CDR1 reads SGHDN; CDR2 reads FVKESK. This CDR3 is CASSQPSGTPNTGELFF. CDR3 coding DNA: TGTGCCAGCAGCCAACCATCCGGGACTCCGAACACCGGGGAGCTGTTTTTT.

This clonotype was detected only a few times. The chain carries TRBV6-2 or TRBV6-3 and TRBJ2-2, with 12 positions matching TRBD1. Germline lookup yields CDR1 MNHEY and CDR2 SVGEGT. With V trimmed by 0 bases and J by 0 bases, 2 bases remained unmatched. This CDR3 is 18 amino acids long. This CDR3 is CASSYSRDRGPNTGELFF. Written as DNA, the CDR3 is TGTGCCAGCAGTTACTCGAGGGACAGGGGGCCGAACACCGGGGAGCTGTTTTTT.

By share, this clonotype counts as medium-sized. The rearrangement uses TRBV7-6 and TRBJ2-7, with D unclear. From germline, CDR1 is SGHVS and CDR2 FNYEAQ. The V and J ends lost 4 bases and 12 bases respectively, with 13 bases between them. The length of the CDR3 is 11 residues. The CDR3, as DNA: TGTGCCAGCAGCTATGGGCCCATTACGTACTTC. Amino acid sequence: CASSYGPITYF.

This clonotype counts as medium-sized. The V call is TRBV7-2, the J call TRBJ1-1; tentative D call: TRBD1 (5 bases). The V end lost 3 bases, the J end lost 11 bases, and 22 bases lay between the germline ends. This CDR3 spans 15 amino acids. The V gene's germline CDR1 is SGHTA and CDR2 FQGNSA. The DNA for the CDR3 is TGTGCCAGCAGCTTTTATGACAGTCCAACTTCTGGGGCTTTCTTT. Protein product: CASSFYDSPTSGAFF. Together with reference TRBV7-2 and TRBJ1-1, the CDR3 gives the full variable domain: GAGVSQSPSNKVTEKGKDVELRCDPISGHTALYWYRQSLGQGLEFLIYFQGNSAPDKSGLPSDRFSAERTGGSVSTLTIQRTQQEDSAVYLCASSFYDSPTSGAFFGQGTRLTVV.

Only one count was recorded for this clonotype. This sequence may be a read error, since a much larger clone differs from it by one base. A read error is likely, as this CDR3 ends without the conserved phenylalanine or tryptophan. The genes are TRBV7-9 and TRBJ2-1; 9 nucleotides match TRBD1. The CDR3 sequence is 14 residues long. Trimming at V came to 5 bases and at J to 8 bases, leaving 7 bases not matched to a gene. Looked up from germline, CDR1 is SEHNR and CDR2 is FQNEAQ (reference sequence). The CDR3 reads CASSQGTGRDEQFS. The CDR3 nucleotides are TGTGCCAGCAGCCAAGGGACAGGGAGGGATGAGCAGTTCTCC.

This clonotype was observed at least ten times. J is TRBJ2-5 and V is TRBV9; a weak D match, TRBD2 (5 bases). V was trimmed by 0 bases and J by 0 bases, leaving 9 bases between them. The germline V gene has CDR1 SGDLS and CDR2 YYNGEE. This CDR3 contains 15 residues. The CDR3 loop is CASSVGAGDQETQYF. CDR3 nucleotides: TGTGCCAGCAGCGTAGGTGCCGGGGACCAAGAGACCCAGTACTTC.

This clonotype was detected a few times. This may stem from a read error, because a much larger clone lies one nucleotide away. This CDR3 fails to terminate in the conserved phenylalanine or tryptophan, so it likely reflects a read error. The rearrangement links TRBV28 to TRBJ2-5; D gene ambiguous. This CDR3 is built from 13 residues. From germline, CDR1 is MDHEN and CDR2 SYDVKM. V lost 2 bases, J lost 4 bases, and 8 bases lay in between. DNA for the CDR3: TGTGCCAGCAGTTTAGAGGCACGAGAGACCCAGTACCTC. Translated: CASSLEARETQYL.

By frequency in the sample, this clonotype is medium-sized. The gene calls are TRBV3-1 and TRBJ1-1; D is undetermined. Trimming took off 4 bases at V and 7 bases at J, with 10 bases between the two ends. CDR1 is LGHDT, CDR2 YNNKEL, per germline (reference sequence). The CDR3 loop spans 12 amino acids. The CDR3 DNA sequence: TGTGCCAGCAGCCCAGACCCCGGTGAAGCTTTCTTT. Protein: CASSPDPGEAFF.

Worth noting for this clonotype: One base away lies a much larger clone, so this may be a sequencing read error. The V gene is TRBV28, the J gene TRBJ2-7, with 13 positions matching TRBD2. CDR1 and CDR2 from the germline V gene are MDHEN and SYDVKM. The CDR3 runs 18 residues. Trimming at V came to 3 bases and at J to 6 bases, leaving 14 bases not matched to a gene. The CDR3, as DNA: TGTGCCAGCAGTTTGCGTACTAGCGGGGGGGGGGGGGGGCTCGAGCAGTACTTC. Translation gives CASSLRTSGGGGGLEQYF.

This clonotype is classed as medium-sized (0.01 to 0.1%). Here the CDR3 DNA reads TGTGCCAGCAGTTACTCGTCCAGTCCGTTCGGGACAGGGGCGGTGACTGAAGCTTTCTTT. Encoded protein: CASSYSSSPFGTGAVTEAFF. The gene calls are TRBV6-2 or TRBV6-3 and TRBJ1-1; the match to TRBD1 covers 10 bases. This CDR3 contains 20 residues. Germline CDR1 MNHEY, CDR2 SVGEGT. With V trimmed by 0 bases and J by 5 bases, 18 bases remained unmatched.

This clonotype appeared many times. This rearrangement joins TRBV7-4 to TRBJ1-5; the D is unclear. Trimming cost V 2 bases and J 2 bases, with 10 bases left between them. The CDR3 is 15 residues long. Germline CDR1 SGHVT, CDR2 SQSDAQ. CDR3 bases: TGTGCCAGCAGCTTACCAGGAGGTGGCAATCAGCCCCAGCATTTT. This gives the protein CASSLPGGGNQPQHF.